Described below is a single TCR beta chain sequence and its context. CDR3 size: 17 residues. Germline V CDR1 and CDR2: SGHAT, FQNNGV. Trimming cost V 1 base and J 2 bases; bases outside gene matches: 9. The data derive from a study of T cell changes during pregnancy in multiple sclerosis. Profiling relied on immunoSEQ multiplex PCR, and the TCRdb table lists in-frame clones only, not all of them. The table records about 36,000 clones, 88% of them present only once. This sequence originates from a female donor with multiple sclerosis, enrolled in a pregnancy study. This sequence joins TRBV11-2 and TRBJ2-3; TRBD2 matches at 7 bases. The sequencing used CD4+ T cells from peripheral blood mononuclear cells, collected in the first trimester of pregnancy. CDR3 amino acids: CASSLGRGRLNTDTQYF. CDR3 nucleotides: TGTGCCAGCAGCTTAGGGCGGGGGAGACTAAACACAGATACGCAGTATTTT.